The clone carrying this T cell receptor (beta chain) was seen once. The antigen is undetermined. Investigators sought sequencing depths of between 1 in 200,000 and 1 in 1 million T cells. The data were produced by immunoSEQ multiplex PCR, yet TCRdb's version contains in-frame clones alone and is incomplete. The table shows under 300,000 clones, with roughly 70% occurring only once. Germline loops: CDR1 SGHNT, CDR2 YENEEA. Trimming shortened V by 1 base and J by 6 bases, and 13 bases separated the two germline ends. The CDR3 sequence is 15 residues long. These data belong to a study of cytotoxic CD8 clonotypes in ibrutinib-treated CLL. General study findings and limits: Sustained-remission and progressing patients were not sampled at matched times. Clonality increased at ibrutinib response, then returned toward baseline at progression.

The material was PBMCs, obtained after 24 months of ibrutinib treatment. The chain couples TRBV11-3 to TRBJ2-1, with D possibly TRBD1 on 5 matching bases. The origin of this receptor is a human donor with chronic lymphocytic leukemia. Here the CDR3 DNA reads TGTGCCAGCAGCTTAGTTGGAACAGGAGTCAATGAGCAGTTCTTC. Translation gives CASSLVGTGVNEQFF.